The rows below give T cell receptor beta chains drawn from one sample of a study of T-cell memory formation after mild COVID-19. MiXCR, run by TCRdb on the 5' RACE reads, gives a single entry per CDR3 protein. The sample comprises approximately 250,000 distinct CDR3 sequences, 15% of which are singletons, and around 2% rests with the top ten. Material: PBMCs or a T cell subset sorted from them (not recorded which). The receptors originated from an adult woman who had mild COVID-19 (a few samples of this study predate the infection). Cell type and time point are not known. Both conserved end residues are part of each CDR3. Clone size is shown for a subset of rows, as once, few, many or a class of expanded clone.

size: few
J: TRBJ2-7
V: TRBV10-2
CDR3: CASSKGPESYEQYF

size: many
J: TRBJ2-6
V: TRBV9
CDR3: CASSVNTGANVLTF

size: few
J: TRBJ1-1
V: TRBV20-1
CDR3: CSARAPGQPNTEAFF

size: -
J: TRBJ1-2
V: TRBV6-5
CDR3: CAIGGGNYGYTF

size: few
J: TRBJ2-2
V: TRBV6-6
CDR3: CASSLSPNTGELFF

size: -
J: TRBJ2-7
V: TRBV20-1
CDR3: CSARETRQGFGEQYF

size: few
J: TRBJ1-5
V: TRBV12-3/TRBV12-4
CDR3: CASSLDVWTDSNQPQHF

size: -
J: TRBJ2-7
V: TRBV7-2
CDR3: CASRRTSGGPPYEQYF

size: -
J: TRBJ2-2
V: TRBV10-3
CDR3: CAAGQVNTGELFF

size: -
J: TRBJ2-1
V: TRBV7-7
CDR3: CASALSSSNEQFF

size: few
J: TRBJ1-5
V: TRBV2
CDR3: CATRGSNQPQHF

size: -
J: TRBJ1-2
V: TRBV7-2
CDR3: CASSPDIYGYTF

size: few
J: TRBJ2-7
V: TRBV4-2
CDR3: CASSRDRGPYEQYF

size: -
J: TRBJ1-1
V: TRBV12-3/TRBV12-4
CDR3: CASSWTGGNTEAFF

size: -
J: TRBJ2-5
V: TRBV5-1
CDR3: CASSWTGQGGYETQYF

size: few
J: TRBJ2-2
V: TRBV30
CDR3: CAWSGTSGAPTGELFF

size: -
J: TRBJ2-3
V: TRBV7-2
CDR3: CASSVDPPNTQYF

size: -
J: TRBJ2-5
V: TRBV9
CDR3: CASSSRPGGGETQYF

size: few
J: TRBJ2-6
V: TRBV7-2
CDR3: CASSRLGGGPGGANVLTF

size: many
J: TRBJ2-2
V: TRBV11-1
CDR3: CASSRTGLAANTGELFF

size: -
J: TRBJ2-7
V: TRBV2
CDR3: CASSESGTPSF

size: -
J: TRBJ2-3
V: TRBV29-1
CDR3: CSIPRAGSTDTQYF

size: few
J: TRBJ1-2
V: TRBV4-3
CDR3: CASSQDEGQGAFGYTF

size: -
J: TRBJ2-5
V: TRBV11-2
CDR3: CASRTSGGTEETQYF

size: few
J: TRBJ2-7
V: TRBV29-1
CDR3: CSTNSYEQYF

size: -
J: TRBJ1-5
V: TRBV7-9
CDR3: CASSFSWEPQHF

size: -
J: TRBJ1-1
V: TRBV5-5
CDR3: CASSLVFTGDTEAFF

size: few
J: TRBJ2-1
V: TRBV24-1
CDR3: CATSDGTQGSSYNEQFF

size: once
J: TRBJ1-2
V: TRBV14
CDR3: CASSHDRLYGYTF

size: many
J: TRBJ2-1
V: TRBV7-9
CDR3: CASSLGLASYNEQFF

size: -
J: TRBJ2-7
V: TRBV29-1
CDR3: CSVGGPTSYEQYF

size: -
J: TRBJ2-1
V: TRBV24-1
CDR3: CATSVGTSGRAPNEQFF

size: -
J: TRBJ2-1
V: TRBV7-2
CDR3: CASSLVSARSSYNEQFF

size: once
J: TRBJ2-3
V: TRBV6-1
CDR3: CASRLSGETDTQYF

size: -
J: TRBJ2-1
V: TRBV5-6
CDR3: CASSSDGSYNEQFF

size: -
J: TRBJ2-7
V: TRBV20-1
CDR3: CSANYGGGVGQYF

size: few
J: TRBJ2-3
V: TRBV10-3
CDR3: CAIGTTGASTDTQYF

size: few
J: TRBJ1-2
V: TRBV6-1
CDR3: CASSENWGYGYTF

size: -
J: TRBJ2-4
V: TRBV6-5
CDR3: CASSPTGHAKNIQYF

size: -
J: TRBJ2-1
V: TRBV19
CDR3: CASSLGRLRNEQFF

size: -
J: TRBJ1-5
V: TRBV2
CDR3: CASKADRGGQEPQHF

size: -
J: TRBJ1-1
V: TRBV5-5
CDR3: CASSFFGGTEAFF

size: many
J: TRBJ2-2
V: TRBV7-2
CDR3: CASSLTPQVTGELFF

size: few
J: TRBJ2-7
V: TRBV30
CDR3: CAWDLTGGSYEQYF

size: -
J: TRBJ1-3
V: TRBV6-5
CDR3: CASSYSDIYSGNTIYF

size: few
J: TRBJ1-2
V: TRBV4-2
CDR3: CASSQDLGQLAGYTF

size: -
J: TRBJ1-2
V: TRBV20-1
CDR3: CSANILTGPGIYGYTF

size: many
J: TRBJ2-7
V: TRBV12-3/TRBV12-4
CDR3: CASSPGDWGAYEQYF

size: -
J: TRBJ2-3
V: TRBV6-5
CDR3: CASSYLGGTSGTQYF

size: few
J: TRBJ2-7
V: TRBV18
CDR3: CASSSPGTPYEQYF

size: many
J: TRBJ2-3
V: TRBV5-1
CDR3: CASSLRQDRTDTQYF

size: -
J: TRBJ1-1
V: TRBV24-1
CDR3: CATSGAGPNTEAFF

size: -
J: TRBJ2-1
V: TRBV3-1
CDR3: CASSHITGRQFF

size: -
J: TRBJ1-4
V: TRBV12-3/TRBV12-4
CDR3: CASSPGQPNEKLFF

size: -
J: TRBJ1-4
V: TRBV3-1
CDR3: CASNRGTTNEKLFF

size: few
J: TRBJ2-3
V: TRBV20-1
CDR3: CSAEGAGTQYF

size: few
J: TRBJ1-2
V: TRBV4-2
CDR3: CASSPQGERQGKRGYTF